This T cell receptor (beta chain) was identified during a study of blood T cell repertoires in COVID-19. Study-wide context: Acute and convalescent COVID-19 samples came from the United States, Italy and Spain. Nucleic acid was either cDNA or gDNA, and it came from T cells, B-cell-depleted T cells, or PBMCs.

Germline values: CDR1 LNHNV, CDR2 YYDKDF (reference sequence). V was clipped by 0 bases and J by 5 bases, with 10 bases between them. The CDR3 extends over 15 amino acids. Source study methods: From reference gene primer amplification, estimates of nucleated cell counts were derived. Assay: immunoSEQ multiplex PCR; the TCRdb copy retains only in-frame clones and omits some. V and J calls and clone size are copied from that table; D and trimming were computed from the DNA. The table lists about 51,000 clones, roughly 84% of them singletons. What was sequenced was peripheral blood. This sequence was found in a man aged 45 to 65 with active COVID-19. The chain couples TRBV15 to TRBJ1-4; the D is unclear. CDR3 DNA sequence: TGTGCCACCAGCAGAGATCTTAGGGAGAATGAAAAACTGTTTTTT. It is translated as CATSRDLRENEKLFF.